Listed here are 22 T cell receptor beta chains from one sample, sequenced in a study of a mutant IDH1 vaccine in newly diagnosed glioma. Regarding time point: week 5, during vaccination. Every vaccine dose comprised 300 ug of mutant IDH1 20-mer peptide plus topical imiquimod. The method was immunoSEQ multiplex PCR; TCRdb's version includes in-frame clones alone and lacks a portion of them. Of tens of thousands of clones listed, around 84% are singletons. The antigens of these receptors remain unknown. The sample here was PBMCs, taken from a glioma patient whose treatment included an IDH1 peptide vaccine. These receptors came from a woman aged 45 to 65 with glioma.

The chain joins TRBV14 to TRBJ2-3; D perhaps matches TRBD2 (5 bases). With 4 bases removed from V and 0 bases from J, the gap between germline ends came to 8 bases. The CDR3 sequence is 14 residues long. Germline V CDR1 and CDR2: SGHDN, FVKESK. The CDR3 region is CASSPRTSTDTQYF. CDR3 nucleotide sequence: TGTGCCAGCAGCCCACGGACTAGCACAGATACGCAGTATTTT.

The chain is built from TRBV4-1 and TRBJ2-3; 7 bases align to TRBD2. The CDR3 extends over 16 amino acids. Germline-derived CDR1 and CDR2 are MGHRA and YSYEKL. V dropped 3 bases and J dropped 5; count of bases not matched to a gene: 11. The CDR3 reads CASSQGGAGIGDTQYF. DNA for the CDR3: TGCGCCAGCAGCCAGGGAGGAGCGGGGATAGGAGATACGCAGTATTTT.

The chain employs TRBV29-1 and TRBJ2-7, with a possible D match to TRBD1 (6 bases). Per the germline V gene, CDR1 is SQVTM and CDR2 is ANQGSEA. CDR3 length: 13 residues. V shed 3 bases and J shed 3 bases, with 12 bases lying between them. The CDR3 nucleotides read TGCAGCGTTGACAGGGGACACGGCTACGAGCAGTACTTC. Its translation: CSVDRGHGYEQYF.

This clone was counted between two and nine times. J is TRBJ1-2 and V is TRBV10-2, with TRBD1 as a possible D gene (6 bases). CDR3 length: 15 amino acids. Germline V gene data show CDR1 as WSHSY and CDR2 as SAAADI. The V and J ends lost 3 bases and 6 bases respectively, with 17 bases between them. The CDR3 reads CASSDRAGESDGYTF. CDR3 nucleotide sequence: TGCGCCAGCAGTGATAGGGCAGGGGAGAGCGATGGCTACACCTTC.

The genes are TRBV18 and TRBJ2-1; TRBD1 matches 7 bases. This CDR3 has 15 amino acids. With 3 bases clipped from V and 5 bases from J, the junction kept 7 bases outside the gene matches. The germline gives CDR1 KGHSH, CDR2 LQKENI. The CDR3 coding sequence is TGTGCCAGCTCACCGTTATACAGGGGTAACAATGAGCAGTTCTTC. This encodes CASSPLYRGNNEQFF.

The chain employs TRBV4-1 and TRBJ1-6; the D gene is possibly TRBD1 (6 bases). The CDR3 contains 14 residues. CDR1 MGHRA and CDR2 YSYEKL come from the germline V gene. The V end lost 2 bases, the J end lost 10 bases, and 12 bases lay between the germline ends. This CDR3 reads CASSQTGPGSPLHF. The CDR3 bases are TGCGCCAGCAGCCAAACAGGGCCGGGCTCACCCCTCCACTTT.

The table lists this clone with a count of one. The rearrangement uses TRBV19 and TRBJ2-3; 9 bases line up with TRBD2. The CDR3 loop spans 14 amino acids. The germline CDR1 and CDR2 sequences are LNHDA and SQIVND (reference sequence). V trimming: 3 bases; J trimming: 4 bases; junction bases outside the gene matches: 2. The CDR3, as DNA: TGTGCCAGTAGTATGGGACTAGCTGCAGATACGCAGTATTTT. Translating gives CASSMGLAADTQYF.

The chain employs TRBV7-2 and TRBJ1-1, with 7 bases lining up with TRBD1. V gave up 8 bases and J gave up 0 bases; unmatched junction bases: 6. Germline V gene data show CDR1 as SGHTA and CDR2 as FQGNSA. This CDR3 region has 14 residues. The CDR3 DNA sequence: TGTGCCAGCGCCAGACAGGGAATGAACACTGAAGCTTTCTTT. Residues: CASARQGMNTEAFF.

This chain connects TRBV5-8 to TRBJ1-2; 9 bases match TRBD1. The CDR3 runs 14 residues. The V and J ends lost 2 bases and 2 bases, in that order; junction bases with no gene match: 1. The germline gives CDR1 SGHTS, CDR2 YDEGEE. The CDR3 protein is CASSLTGGNYGYTF. The CDR3 region has the DNA TGTGCCAGCAGCTTAACAGGGGGCAACTATGGCTACACCTTC.

The rearrangement joins TRBV29-1 to TRBJ1-3; D may be TRBD1 (5 bases). Looked up from germline, CDR1 is SQVTM and CDR2 is ANQGSEA. V shed 3 bases and J shed 3 bases, with 6 bases lying between them. The CDR3 runs to 12 residues. CDR3 region: CSVDGGGNTIYF. CDR3 in DNA: TGCAGCGTTGACGGGGGTGGAAACACCATATATTTT.

This clone was observed a few times. Written as DNA, the CDR3 is TGTGCCAGCAGTTTAAACGGTGTGGGGCGCCCTCACTTT. It specifies CASSLNGVGRPHF. This chain joins TRBV27 and TRBJ1-6; D is possibly TRBD1 (5 bases). V was trimmed by 2 bases and J by 19 bases, leaving 18 bases between them. Germline CDR1 is MNHEY and CDR2 is SMNVEV (reference sequence). This CDR3 comprises 13 residues.

The chain combines TRBV4-3 with TRBJ1-1; possible D gene TRBD1, 6 bases. The CDR3 runs 15 residues. V lost 0 bases and J lost 3, with 11 bases in between. The germline CDR1 and CDR2 sequences are LGHNA and YSLEER. CDR3 sequence: CASSQDRTAYTEAFF. The CDR3 coding sequence is TGCGCCAGCAGCCAAGATCGGACAGCCTACACTGAAGCTTTCTTT.

V usage is TRBV7-8 and J usage is TRBJ1-2; D may be TRBD1 (5 bases). The V and J ends lost 3 bases and 4 bases respectively, with 9 bases between them. CDR3 length: 13 amino acids. Germline-derived CDR1 and CDR2 are SGHVS and FQNEAQ. CDR3 residues: CASSLGEPYGYTF. In nucleotides, the CDR3 is TGTGCCAGCAGCTTGGGGGAGCCCTATGGCTACACCTTC.

The chain is built from TRBV11-1 and TRBJ1-1, with 8 bases that match TRBD1. Germline CDR1 is SGHAT and CDR2 is FQDESV (reference sequence). CDR3 length: 15 amino acids. Losses at the gene ends were 5 bases for V and 0 bases for J; bases not matched to a gene: 5. CDR3 DNA sequence: TGTGCCAGCAGCGGGGGACAGGCCATGAACACTGAAGCTTTCTTT. Its translation is CASSGGQAMNTEAFF.

V is TRBV6-1 and J is TRBJ1-2; D is ambiguous. V was shortened by 2 bases and J by 4 bases, with 5 bases between the two germline ends. Germline assignment: CDR1 MNHNS and CDR2 SASEGT. The CDR3 runs to 12 residues. Here the CDR3 DNA reads TGTGCCAGCAGTGAAAGCACCTATGGCTACACCTTC. Translated, it gives CASSESTYGYTF.

The chain links TRBV7-8 to TRBJ1-3, with no clear D. V dropped 8 bases and J dropped 0 bases, with 11 bases sitting between them. Germline CDR1 is SGHVS and CDR2 is FQNEAQ. This CDR3 contains 14 residues. CDR3 sequence: CASRPTGSGNTIYF. CDR3 DNA: TGTGCCAGCCGGCCGACCGGCTCTGGAAACACCATATATTTT.

The chain employs TRBV27 and TRBJ1-5; the D is unclear. Germline loops: CDR1 MNHEY, CDR2 SMNVEV (reference sequence). The CDR3 is 15 residues long. Deletions cut 1 base from V and 0 bases from J, with 7 bases between. Written as DNA, the CDR3 is TGTGCCAGCAGTTTATACAGATATAGCAATCAGCCCCAGCATTTT. It translates to CASSLYRYSNQPQHF.

The CDR3 loop is CASRDRGQNTEAFF. As DNA, the CDR3 is TGTGCCAGCAGAGACAGGGGTCAGAACACTGAAGCTTTCTTT. The rearrangement joins TRBV6-1 to TRBJ1-1; 8 bases are a match to TRBD1. CDR1 MNHNS and CDR2 SASEGT come from the germline V gene. The J segment lost 1 base and the V segment lost 6 bases, leaving 4 bases of the junction unmatched. The CDR3 has 14 residues.

V and J are TRBV6-1 and TRBJ1-1, with a weak D call TRBD1 (5 bases). Germline V CDR1 and CDR2: MNHNS, SASEGT. Trimming stripped 2 bases from V and 1 base from J, with 5 bases between. The CDR3 runs to 13 residues. CDR3 sequence reads: CASSERGNTEAFF. The CDR3 DNA reads TGTGCCAGCAGTGAAAGGGGGAACACTGAAGCTTTCTTT.

The rearrangement links TRBV9 to TRBJ1-4; 7 nucleotides match TRBD1. This CDR3 has 14 residues. Per germline, CDR1 SGDLS and CDR2 YYNGEE. V lost 4 bases and J lost 2; bases outside the gene matches: 2. This CDR3 reads CASSKGQTNEKLFF. The CDR3, as DNA: TGTGCCAGCAGCAAGGGACAGACTAATGAAAAACTGTTTTTT.

The CDR3 DNA is TGTGCCAGCAGCTTAAAGGAGGTAAGCTACGAGCAGTACTTC. Translated, it gives CASSLKEVSYEQYF. This chain links TRBV7-8 with TRBJ2-7; TRBD2 is a possible D gene (5 bases). Germline CDR1 and CDR2: SGHVS and FQNEAQ. The CDR3 totals 14 residues. V lost 2 bases, J lost 3 bases, and 11 bases lay in between.

The chain links TRBV18 to TRBJ2-5; TRBD1 aligns across 7 bases. CDR3 size: 14 residues. The germline gives CDR1 KGHSH, CDR2 LQKENI. J gave up 5 bases and V 6 bases, and 9 bases lay outside the gene matches. The CDR3 bases are TGTGCCAGCTCGCAAACCGGGACAGATGAGACCCAGTACTTC. Translation gives CASSQTGTDETQYF.